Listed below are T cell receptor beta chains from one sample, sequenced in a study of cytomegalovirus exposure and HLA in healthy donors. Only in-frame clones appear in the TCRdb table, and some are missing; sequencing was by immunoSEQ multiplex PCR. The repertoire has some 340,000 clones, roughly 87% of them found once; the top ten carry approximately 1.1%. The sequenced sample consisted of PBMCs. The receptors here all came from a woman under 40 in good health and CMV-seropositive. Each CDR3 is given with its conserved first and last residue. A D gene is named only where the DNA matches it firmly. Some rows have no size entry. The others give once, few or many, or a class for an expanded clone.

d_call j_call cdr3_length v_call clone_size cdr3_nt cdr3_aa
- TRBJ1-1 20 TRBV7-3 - TGTGCCAGCAGCTTAAAGACCCCGTACCTGACAGTCGGCGGGAACACTGAAGCTTTCTTT CASSLKTPYLTVGGNTEAFF
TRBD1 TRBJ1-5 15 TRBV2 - TGTGCCAGCAGTTGGACAGGGTTCCCCAATCAGCCCCAGCATTTT CASSWTGFPNQPQHF
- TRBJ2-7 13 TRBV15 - TGTGCCACCAGCAGAGAAACTAGCCGGGAGCAGTACTTC CATSRETSREQYF
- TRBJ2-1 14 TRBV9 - TGTGCCAGCAGCGTAGCACAGGGATCCGACGAGCAGTTCTTC CASSVAQGSDEQFF
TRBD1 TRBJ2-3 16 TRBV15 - TGTGCCACCAGCCGCCGGACAGGAACACGCACAGATACGCAGTATTTT CATSRRTGTRTDTQYF
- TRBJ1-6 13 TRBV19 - TGTGCCAGTAGTACCGTAGAGGGTTCACCCCTCCACTTT CASSTVEGSPLHF
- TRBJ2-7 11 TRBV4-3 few TGCGCCAGCAGCCTAGGGGACGAGCAGTACTTC CASSLGDEQYF
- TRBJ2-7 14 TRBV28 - TGTGCCAGCAGGAACCCCGGGACGTTCTACGAGCAGTACTTC CASRNPGTFYEQYF
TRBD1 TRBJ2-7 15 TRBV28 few TGTGCCAGCAGTCCTCCGACAGGGGGCGCTTACGAGCAGTACTTC CASSPPTGGAYEQYF
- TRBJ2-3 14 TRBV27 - TGTGCCAGCAGTCCCCCCGGACAAAGGCAAGGGCAGTATTTT CASSPPGQRQGQYF
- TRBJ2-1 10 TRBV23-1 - TGCGCCAGCAGGGGCAATGAGCAGTTCTTC CASRGNEQFF
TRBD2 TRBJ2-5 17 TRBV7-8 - TGTGCCAGCAGCTTAAATCTAGACGGACTAGCGGGAGAGACCCAGTACTTC CASSLNLDGLAGETQYF
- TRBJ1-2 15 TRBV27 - TGTGCCAGCAGTCTGGCTCTAACAGGGATCTATGGCTACACCTTC CASSLALTGIYGYTF
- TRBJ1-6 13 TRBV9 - TGTGCCAGCAGCTCAGGGGCGGGTTCACCCCTCCACTTT CASSSGAGSPLHF
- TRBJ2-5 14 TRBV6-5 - TGTGCCAGCACCCCCCTTGGAGGGGCTGAGACCCAGTACTTC CASTPLGGAETQYF
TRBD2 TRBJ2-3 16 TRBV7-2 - TGTGCCAGCAGCTCCGTAGCGGGGGGGCCGACAGATACGCAGTATTTT CASSSVAGGPTDTQYF
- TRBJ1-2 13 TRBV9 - TGTGCCAGCAGCGTAGGCTTTAACTATGGCTACACCTTC CASSVGFNYGYTF
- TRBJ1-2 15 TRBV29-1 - TGCAGCGTACGAGACACAGGGCTCCTTTACTATGGCTACACCTTC CSVRDTGLLYYGYTF
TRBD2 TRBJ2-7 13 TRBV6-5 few TGTGCCAGCAACCCGAGCGGGAGTAACGAGCAGTACTTC CASNPSGSNEQYF
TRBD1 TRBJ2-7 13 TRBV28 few TGTGCCAGCGGGACAGGTAACCCCTACGAGCAGTACTTC CASGTGNPYEQYF
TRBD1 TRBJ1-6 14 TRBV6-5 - TGTGCCAGCAGTTACGGTCAGGGGGATTCACCCCTCCACTTT CASSYGQGDSPLHF
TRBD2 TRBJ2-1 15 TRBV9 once TGTGCCAGCAGCGTAGCTAGCGGGAGGGCCGGCGAGCAGTTCTTC CASSVASGRAGEQFF
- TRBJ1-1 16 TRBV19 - TGTGCCAGTTTCCGGGACACCCTTAAAGAGGACACTGAAGCTTTCTTT CASFRDTLKEDTEAFF
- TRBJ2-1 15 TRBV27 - TGTGCCAGCAGTTTATCACGCGGGCCTTACAATGAGCAGTTCTTC CASSLSRGPYNEQFF
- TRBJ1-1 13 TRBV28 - TGTGCCAGCAGTTTAGGGGGAGGGACTGAAGCTTTCTTT CASSLGGGTEAFF
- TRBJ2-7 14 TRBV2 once TGTGCCAGCAGGATACAGGAGGCTTTGTACGAGCAGTACTTC CASRIQEALYEQYF
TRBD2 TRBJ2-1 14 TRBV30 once TGTGCCTGGAGCGAGGGACTAGCGGGAGGTGAGCAGTTCTTC CAWSEGLAGGEQFF
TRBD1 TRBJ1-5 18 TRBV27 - TGTGCCAGCAGACCCGACGGACAGGGGCGACATAGCAATCAGCCCCAGCATTTT CASRPDGQGRHSNQPQHF
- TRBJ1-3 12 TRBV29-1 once TGCAGCGTTAGGACAAGCCGAAACACCATATATTTT CSVRTSRNTIYF
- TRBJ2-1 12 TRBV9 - TGTGCCAGCAGCGTAGCGTACAATGAGCAGTTCTTC CASSVAYNEQFF
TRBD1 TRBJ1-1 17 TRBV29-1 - TGCAGCGTTGAAGTCGTGGGACAGGGGGCGGTGAACACTGAAGCTTTCTTT CSVEVVGQGAVNTEAFF
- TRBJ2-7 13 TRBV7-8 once TGTGCCAGCGAAACCCAGGGAACCTACGAGCAGTACTTC CASETQGTYEQYF
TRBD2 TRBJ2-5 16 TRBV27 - TGTGCCAGCAGTGACTTACAGCGGGAGGGGCGAGAGACCCAGTACTTC CASSDLQREGRETQYF
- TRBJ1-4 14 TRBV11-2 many TGTGCCAGCACCGGCTACCGACAGAATGAAAAACTGTTTTTT CASTGYRQNEKLFF
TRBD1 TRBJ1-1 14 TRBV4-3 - TGCGCCAGCAGACCCCACCGACAGGGCCTTGAAGCTTTCTTT CASRPHRQGLEAFF
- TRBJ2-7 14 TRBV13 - TGTGCCAGCAGCTCCCGGGACACCAGAAGGGAGCAGTACTTC CASSSRDTRREQYF
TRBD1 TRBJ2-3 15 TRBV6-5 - TGTGCCAGCAGTCCGGGACAGGGGCCCACAGATACGCAGTATTTT CASSPGQGPTDTQYF
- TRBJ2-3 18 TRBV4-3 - TGCGCCAGCAGCCCGGGGCCGGGAGCCCGCGTCCGGACAGATACGCAGTATTTT CASSPGPGARVRTDTQYF
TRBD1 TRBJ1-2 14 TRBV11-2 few TGTGCCAGCAGCTTAGGGGACAGGATCTATGGCTACACCTTC CASSLGDRIYGYTF
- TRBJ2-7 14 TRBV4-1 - TGCGCCAGCAGCCAACTCCCGACTGAATACGAGCAGTACTTC CASSQLPTEYEQYF
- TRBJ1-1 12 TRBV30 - TGTGCCTGGAGTGTACAACACACTGAAGCTTTCTTT CAWSVQHTEAFF
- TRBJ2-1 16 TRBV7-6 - TGTGCCAGCAGCCTACGGGGTCGGGACGGTTACAATGAGCAGTTCTTC CASSLRGRDGYNEQFF
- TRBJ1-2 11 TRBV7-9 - TGTGCCAGCAGCTTAGCAGGTGGCTACACCTTC CASSLAGGYTF
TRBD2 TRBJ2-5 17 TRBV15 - TGTGCCACCAGCAGAGATGTGGTAGCGGGACCACAAGAGACCCAGTACTTC CATSRDVVAGPQETQYF
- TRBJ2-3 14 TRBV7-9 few TGTGCCAGCAGCGGACGGGAGCTAAGGGATACGCAGTATTTT CASSGRELRDTQYF
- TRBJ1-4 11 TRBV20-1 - TGCAGTGCTAGAGGGAGTGAAAAACTGTTTTTT CSARGSEKLFF
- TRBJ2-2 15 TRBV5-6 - TGTGCCAGCAGCGTGGGGTGGGGCAACACCGGGGAGCTGTTTTTT CASSVGWGNTGELFF
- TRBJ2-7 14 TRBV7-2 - TGTGCCAGCAGCTCACACGGGACTCCCTACGAGCAGTACTTC CASSSHGTPYEQYF
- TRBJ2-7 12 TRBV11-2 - TGTGCCAGCACCATTATTGGGGACGAGCAGTACTTC CASTIIGDEQYF
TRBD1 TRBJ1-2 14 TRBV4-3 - TGCGCCAGCAGCCCCCGGACAGGGAGGGATGGCTACACCTTC CASSPRTGRDGYTF
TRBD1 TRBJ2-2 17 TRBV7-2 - TGTGCCAGCAGCCGAAAGGGGACAGGGCGGTACACCGGGGAGCTGTTTTTT CASSRKGTGRYTGELFF
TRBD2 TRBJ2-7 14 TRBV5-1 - TGCGCCAGCAGCTTTATCGGGGGGGAGTACGAGCAGTACTTC CASSFIGGEYEQYF
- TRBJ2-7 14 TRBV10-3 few TGTGCCATCAGTGACGGTTGGGGCGGATACGAGCAGTACTTC CAISDGWGGYEQYF
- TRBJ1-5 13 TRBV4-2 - TGTGCCAGCAGCCAAGATCATACGGCGCCCCAGCATTTT CASSQDHTAPQHF
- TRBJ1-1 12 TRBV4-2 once TGTGCCAGCAGCCAAGCGGGGACAAGGGCTTTCTTT CASSQAGTRAFF